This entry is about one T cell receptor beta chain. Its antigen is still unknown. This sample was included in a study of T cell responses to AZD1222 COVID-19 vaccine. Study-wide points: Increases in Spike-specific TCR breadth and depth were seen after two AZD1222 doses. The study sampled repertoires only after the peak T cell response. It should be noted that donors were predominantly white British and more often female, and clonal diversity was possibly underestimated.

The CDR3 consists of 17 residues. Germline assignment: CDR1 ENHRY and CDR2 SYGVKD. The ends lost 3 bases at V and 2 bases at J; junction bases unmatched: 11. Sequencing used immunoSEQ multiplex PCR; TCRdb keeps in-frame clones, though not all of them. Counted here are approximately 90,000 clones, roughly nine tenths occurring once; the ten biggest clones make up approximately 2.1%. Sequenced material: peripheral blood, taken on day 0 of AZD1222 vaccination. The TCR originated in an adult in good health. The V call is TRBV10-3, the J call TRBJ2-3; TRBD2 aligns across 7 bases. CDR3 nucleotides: TGTGCCATCAGTGACGGCGGGGGTGGGACTTCCACAGATACGCAGTATTTT. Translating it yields CAISDGGGGTSTDTQYF.